This entry lists 19 T cell receptor beta chains sequenced from one sample in a study of T-cell reconstitution after alpha-beta-depleted transplantation in children. For TCRbeta, the library was prepared with unique molecular identifiers. In TCRdb, the PCR reads were re-called with MiXCR into one record per CDR3 protein. The sample shows 100,000 to 150,000 distinct CDR3 sequences, 20% to 25% of them seen only once. The sample here was PBMCs, mostly from graft donor cells, taken 180 days after TCRalphabeta/CD19-depleted stem cell transplant. Source of these receptors: a male patient aged 2-15 years who had a stem cell transplant for chronic granulomatous disease, so the T cells may come from the graft donor.

This clonotype was picked up many times. V usage is TRBV12-3 or TRBV12-4 and J usage is TRBJ2-1; TRBD2 matches at 7 bases. The CDR3 covers 15 residues. With V trimmed by 3 bases and J by 7 bases, 9 bases remained unmatched. This chain's CDR3 is CASSLPGLPLNEQFF. CDR3 in DNA: TGTGCCAGCAGTTTGCCGGGACTACCCCTGAATGAGCAGTTCTTC.

In this sample, this clonotype turned up many times. J is TRBJ2-7 and V is TRBV6-6; weak D call: TRBD2 (6 bases). Trimming left V 5 bases short and J 7 bases short, with 15 bases between. The germline gives CDR1 MNHNY, CDR2 SVGAGI (reference sequence). CDR3 length: 13 amino acids. The CDR3 region has the DNA TGTGCCAGCAGTGGACCGACTAGTGTAGAGCAGTACTTC. Translated: CASSGPTSVEQYF.

This sequence joins TRBV7-2 and TRBJ1-1; no reliable D call. This CDR3 is built from 14 residues. Trimming removed 3 bases at V and 0 bases at J, with 8 bases between. Germline V gene lookup returns CDR1 SGHTA and CDR2 FQGNSA. CDR3 sequence: CASSFRSVNTEAFF. The CDR3 DNA is TGTGCCAGCAGCTTCCGCAGCGTGAACACTGAAGCTTTCTTT.

This clonotype showed up many times. This chain links TRBV5-1 with TRBJ2-2; 14 bases match TRBD2. The CDR3 extends over 16 amino acids. Germline trimming cut 4 bases from V and 7 bases from J; bases unmatched to any gene: 6. Germline assignment: CDR1 SGHRS and CDR2 YFSETQ. CDR3 amino acids: CASSPGTSGRVGELFF. In nucleotides, the CDR3 is TGCGCCAGCAGCCCAGGGACTAGCGGGAGAGTCGGGGAGCTGTTTTTT.

J is TRBJ2-7 and V is TRBV27; 9 bases match TRBD2. Losses at the gene ends were 2 bases for V and 4 bases for J; bases not matched to a gene: 6. The CDR3 is made up of 15 amino acids. Germline V gene sequence: CDR1 MNHEY, CDR2 SMNVEV (reference sequence). The CDR3 sequence is CASSLGPGLAYEQYF. The CDR3 DNA sequence: TGTGCCAGCAGTTTAGGACCGGGACTAGCTTACGAGCAGTACTTC.

In its sample, this clonotype was seen many times. The chain joins TRBV12-3 or TRBV12-4 to TRBJ2-7, with D perhaps TRBD2 (6 bases). Deletions cut 5 bases from V and 5 bases from J, with 10 bases between. The CDR3 is made up of 12 amino acids. The CDR3: CASSQDYHEQYF. The CDR3 DNA reads TGTGCCAGCAGTCAGGACTACCACGAGCAGTACTTC.

There are many counts of this clonotype. This sequence joins TRBV5-5 and TRBJ1-3, with 10 bases aligning to TRBD1. The V and J ends lost 3 bases and 4 bases, in that order; junction bases with no gene match: 7. Germline CDR1 is SGHKS and CDR2 is YYEKEE (reference sequence). This CDR3 comprises 16 residues. This CDR3 is CASSYLDRGQGNTIYF. Here the CDR3 DNA reads TGTGCCAGCAGCTACCTCGACAGGGGGCAAGGAAACACCATATATTTT.

V usage is TRBV7-2 and J usage is TRBJ2-4; D possibly corresponds to TRBD1 (5 bases). The CDR3 covers 14 residues. The germline CDR1 and CDR2 sequences are SGHTA and FQGNSA. Trimming left V 5 bases short and J 5 bases short, with 13 bases between. The CDR3 here is CASSPSIRENIQYF. CDR3 coding DNA: TGTGCCAGCAGCCCGTCTATCAGGGAAAACATTCAGTACTTC.

The chain employs TRBV20-1 and TRBJ2-1, with 7 bases that match TRBD2. The J segment lost 5 bases and the V segment lost 3 bases, leaving 10 bases of the junction unmatched. The length of the CDR3 is 15 residues. Germline V CDR1 and CDR2: DFQATT, SNEGSKA (reference sequence). The CDR3 spells CSASTSGVGNNEQFF. The CDR3 bases are TGCAGTGCTAGTACCAGCGGGGTAGGGAACAATGAGCAGTTCTTC.

This chain joins TRBV30 and TRBJ2-7; D call uncertain. Germline V gives CDR1 GTSNPN, CDR2 SVGIG (reference sequence). The CDR3 consists of 12 residues. Trimming stripped 5 bases from V and 3 bases from J, with 11 bases between. The CDR3 is CAWSEAGYEQYF. The CDR3 DNA reads as TGTGCCTGGTCCGAGGCTGGCTACGAGCAGTACTTC. Together with reference TRBV30 and TRBJ2-7, the CDR3 gives the full variable domain: SQTIHQWPATLVQPVGSPLSLECTVEGTSNPNLYWYRQAAGRGLQLLFYSVGIGQISSEVPQNLSASRPQDRQFILSSKKLLLSDSGFYLCAWSEAGYEQYFGPGTRLTVT.

The rearrangement uses TRBV29-1 and TRBJ2-3; 9 bases are a match to TRBD1. CDR1 and CDR2 (germline): SQVTM, ANQGSEA. V shed 7 bases, J shed 1 base, and the junction held 3 bases outside the gene matches. CDR3 length equals 13 residues. CDR3 nucleotide sequence: TGCAGCGGGAGGGACAGGGGCACAGATACGCAGTATTTT. Translating it yields CSGRDRGTDTQYF.

This clonotype was picked up a small number of times. The chain has TRBV20-1 and TRBJ2-7; 7 bases match TRBD1. This CDR3 spans 12 amino acids. The trim removed 0 bases at V and 6 bases at J, leaving 2 bases unmatched. Germline assignment: CDR1 DFQATT and CDR2 SNEGSKA (reference sequence). The CDR3 DNA reads as TGCAGTGCTAGAGAGACAGGGAGCGAGCAGTACTTC. Its translation: CSARETGSEQYF.

In DNA form, the CDR3 reads TGTGCCAGCAAGGACCCAGGATACGCCGGGGATACGCAGTATTTT. It translates to CASKDPGYAGDTQYF. This chain links TRBV28 with TRBJ2-3; D remains unclear. The CDR3 totals 15 residues. Deletions cut 7 bases from V and 6 bases from J, with 20 bases between. Germline-derived CDR1 and CDR2 are MDHEN and SYDVKM.

This clonotype was counted many times. The chain carries TRBV12-3 or TRBV12-4 and TRBJ2-3; 11 positions match TRBD2. With 5 bases clipped from V and 1 base from J, the junction kept 5 bases outside the gene matches. This CDR3 is 16 amino acids long. CDR3 in amino acids: CASSRLAGKRTDTQYF. The DNA of the CDR3 is TGTGCCAGCAGTCGACTAGCGGGAAAACGCACAGATACGCAGTATTTT.

This clonotype was observed many times. The J gene is TRBJ2-7, the V gene TRBV12-3 or TRBV12-4; 14 bases map to TRBD2. CDR3 size: 16 residues. With V trimmed by 4 bases and J by 7 bases, 9 bases remained unmatched. CDR3 amino acids: CASSWGQGLAGEEQYF. The CDR3 nucleotides are TGTGCCAGCAGTTGGGGCCAGGGACTAGCGGGAGAAGAGCAGTACTTC.

The genes are TRBV11-2 and TRBJ1-1, with D hard to call. Germline CDR1 reads SGHAT; CDR2 reads FQNNGV. Trimming left V 1 base short and J 7 bases short, with 4 bases between. This CDR3 comprises 11 residues. CDR3 protein: CASSLVGEAFF. CDR3 bases: TGTGCCAGCAGCTTAGTCGGTGAAGCTTTCTTT.

This sequence joins TRBV12-3 or TRBV12-4 and TRBJ2-3; D ambiguous. V gave up 5 bases and J gave up 0 bases, with 6 bases separating them. CDR3 size: 13 residues. CDR3 sequence (DNA): TGTGCCAGCAGTACCCTAAGCACAGATACGCAGTATTTT. Its translation is CASSTLSTDTQYF.

This clonotype has ten or more counts. This chain uses TRBV20-1 with TRBJ1-3; 8 bases line up with TRBD1. The CDR3 length is 13 residues. Germline V gene sequence: CDR1 DFQATT, CDR2 SNEGSKA (reference sequence). Trimming took 3 bases from V and 4 from J; bases not matched to a gene: 2. The CDR3 spells CSASWTGGNTIYF. CDR3 bases: TGCAGTGCTAGTTGGACAGGGGGAAACACCATATATTTT.

This clonotype has ten or more counts. The chain uses TRBV12-3 or TRBV12-4 and TRBJ2-1; 8 bases are a match to TRBD2. The CDR3 contains 15 residues. V trimming: 1 base; J trimming: 8 bases; junction bases outside the gene matches: 7. CDR3 DNA sequence: TGTGCCAGCAGTTTAGAACGCGGGAGGATCTATGAGCAGTTCTTC. Amino acid sequence: CASSLERGRIYEQFF.